This entry lists 9 T cell receptor beta chains sequenced from one sample in a study of neurological immune-mediated disorders. TCRdb ran MiXCR on the 5' RACE reads and lists one entry per CDR3 protein. The repertoire includes about 32,000 distinct CDR3 sequences, about an eighth of them detected once, and about 5.7% sits in the top ten. Time point specified: technical triplicate 2. The sequenced sample was CD4+ T cells from blood. The receptors stem from a female donor with HTLV-1-associated myelopathy (HAM/TSP).

Judged by abundance, this clonotype is medium-sized. This chain connects TRBV5-1 to TRBJ2-5; 7 nucleotides agree with TRBD2. Germline trimming cut 3 bases from V and 5 bases from J; bases unmatched to any gene: 7. The CDR3 covers 14 residues. CDR1 and CDR2 (germline): SGHRS, YFSETQ. The CDR3 region is CASSSGGRGETQYF. Here the CDR3 DNA reads TGCGCCAGCAGCTCCGGGGGGAGGGGCGAGACCCAGTACTTC.

This clonotype has at least ten counts. The chain recombines TRBV13 with TRBJ2-1; no firm D call. CDR1 is PRHDT, CDR2 FYEKMQ, per germline (reference sequence). The CDR3 is made up of 15 amino acids. Trimming stripped 2 bases from V and 0 bases from J, with 8 bases between. The CDR3 coding sequence is TGTGCCAGCAGCTTAAAGGGAAGCTCCTACAATGAGCAGTTCTTC. It translates to CASSLKGSSYNEQFF.

This clonotype occurred many times. The chain uses TRBV2 and TRBJ2-1, with D possibly TRBD2 on 6 matching bases. Germline V lookup: CDR1 SNHLY, CDR2 FYNNEI. Trimming cost V 7 bases and J 5 bases, with 12 bases left between them. This CDR3 has 13 amino acids. The CDR3 nucleotides are TGTGCCAGCACTCGGGGGATCAACAATGAGCAGTTCTTC. Translation gives CASTRGINNEQFF.

This clonotype was counted many times. This rearrangement joins TRBV2 to TRBJ2-7; D gene uncertain. CDR3 length equals 14 residues. Trimming took 2 bases from V and 0 from J, leaving 8 bases between them. In germline, CDR1 is SNHLY, CDR2 FYNNEI. The DNA of the CDR3 is TGTGCCAGCAGTGAACGTTCAAGCTCCTACGAGCAGTACTTC. This translates into CASSERSSSYEQYF.

This clonotype was counted ten times or more. This sequence joins TRBV18 and TRBJ1-4, with D perhaps matching TRBD1 (5 bases). Germline V gene lookup returns CDR1 KGHSH and CDR2 LQKENI. There are 14 residues in the CDR3. V lost 6 bases, J lost 7 bases, and 15 bases lay in between. In DNA form, the CDR3 reads TGTGCCAGCTCGTCTGGGGCGGGTCGTGAAAAACTGTTTTTT. Its protein is CASSSGAGREKLFF.

CDR3 amino acids: CSARDRLGTSDPYEQYF. CDR3 DNA: TGCAGTGCTAGAGATAGGTTAGGGACTAGCGACCCCTACGAGCAGTACTTC. The chain couples TRBV20-1 to TRBJ2-7, with 10 bases identical to TRBD2. The ends lost 0 bases at V and 2 bases at J; junction bases unmatched: 10. This CDR3 has 17 amino acids. Germline V CDR1 and CDR2: DFQATT, SNEGSKA (reference sequence).

This clonotype has a count of ten or more. The rearrangement links TRBV5-5 to TRBJ2-5, with TRBD2 identical over 7 bases. This CDR3 region has 16 residues. The junction had 8 bases not matched to a gene; V was cut back by 2 bases and J by 1 base. The germline CDR1 and CDR2 sequences are SGHKS and YYEKEE (reference sequence). CDR3 region: CASSLRNGGIQETQYF. The CDR3 DNA sequence: TGTGCCAGCAGCTTACGTAACGGGGGGATCCAAGAGACCCAGTACTTC.

This clonotype was picked up many times. The chain has TRBV7-9 and TRBJ2-2; 9 nucleotides align to TRBD2. V lost 8 bases, J lost 4 bases, and 5 bases stayed unmatched. From germline, CDR1 is SEHNR and CDR2 FQNEAQ (reference sequence). The CDR3 totals 14 residues. The CDR3: CASLAGASTGELFF. CDR3 sequence (DNA): TGTGCCAGCTTAGCGGGGGCCTCCACCGGGGAGCTGTTTTTT.

This clonotype was found many times. This chain links TRBV20-1 with TRBJ2-7; the match to TRBD2 covers 8 bases. The V and J ends lost 6 bases and 4 bases, in that order; junction bases with no gene match: 11. Germline assignment: CDR1 DFQATT and CDR2 SNEGSKA (reference sequence). CDR3 length: 14 amino acids. The CDR3, as DNA: TGCAGTGCCGAGGTCGGGACTAGAAGGTACGAGCAGTACTTC. Protein: CSAEVGTRRYEQYF.